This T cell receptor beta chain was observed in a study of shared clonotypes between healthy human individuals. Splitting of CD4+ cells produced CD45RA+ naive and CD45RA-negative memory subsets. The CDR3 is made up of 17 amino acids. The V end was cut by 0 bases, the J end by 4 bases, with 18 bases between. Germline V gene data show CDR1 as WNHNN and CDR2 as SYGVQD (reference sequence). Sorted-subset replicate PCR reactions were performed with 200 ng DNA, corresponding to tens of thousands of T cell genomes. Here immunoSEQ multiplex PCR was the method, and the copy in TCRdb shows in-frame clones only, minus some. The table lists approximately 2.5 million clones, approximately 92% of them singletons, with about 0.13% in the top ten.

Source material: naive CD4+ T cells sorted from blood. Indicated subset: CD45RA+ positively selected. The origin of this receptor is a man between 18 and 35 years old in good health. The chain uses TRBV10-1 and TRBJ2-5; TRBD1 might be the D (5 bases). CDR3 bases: TGCGCCAGCAGTGAGTCACGCGGCCTAGGGGAACGAGAGACCCAGTACTTC. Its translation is CASSESRGLGERETQYF.